Shown below are 25 T cell receptor beta chains from a single sample sequenced in a study of T cell changes during pregnancy in multiple sclerosis. Clones were read by immunoSEQ multiplex PCR, and TCRdb kept only the in-frame ones, dropping some. The sample holds some 80,000 clones, around 92% seen once. The source was peripheral blood, collected in the first trimester of pregnancy. The receptors shown here come from a female donor in good health, enrolled as a control in a pregnancy study.

The chain is built from TRBV15 and TRBJ2-7, with TRBD1 matching 11 bases. In germline, CDR1 is LNHNV, CDR2 YYDKDF (reference sequence). The CDR3 sequence is 16 residues long. The V gene end was trimmed by 5 bases and the J gene end by 6 bases; junction bases not matched to a gene: 12. The CDR3 sequence: CATSFPPGTGGPEQYF. The CDR3 DNA follows: TGTGCCACCAGCTTTCCCCCCGGGACAGGGGGACCCGAGCAGTACTTC.

The J gene is TRBJ2-7, the V gene TRBV9; TRBD2 matches at 7 bases. J gave up 6 bases and V 3 bases, and 12 bases lay outside the gene matches. In germline, CDR1 is SGDLS, CDR2 YYNGEE. The CDR3 covers 15 residues. For the CDR3, the DNA is TGTGCCAGCAGCGCGTGGGAGGGGAGGTTTGGCGAGCAGTACTTC. Translation: CASSAWEGRFGEQYF.

This chain links TRBV4-1 with TRBJ2-7; D gene ambiguous. CDR1 MGHRA and CDR2 YSYEKL come from the germline V gene. CDR3 length: 13 residues. Trimming cost V 2 bases and J 1 base, with 6 bases left between them. CDR3 amino acids: CASSQQDSYEQYF. In DNA, the CDR3 is TGCGCCAGCAGCCAACAGGATTCCTACGAGCAGTACTTC.

The V and J genes are TRBV7-8 and TRBJ2-7; 8 bases are a match to TRBD1. The junction had 2 bases not matched to a gene; V was cut back by 5 bases and J by 2 bases. CDR3 length: 13 residues. Germline V lookup: CDR1 SGHVS, CDR2 FQNEAQ. DNA of the CDR3: TGTGCCAGCAGCCTGGACAGGGCCTACGAGCAGTACTTC. It yields the protein CASSLDRAYEQYF.

This sequence joins TRBV11-2 and TRBJ2-5; TRBD2 agrees at 7 bases. CDR1 and CDR2 (germline): SGHAT, FQNNGV. Trimming took 0 bases from V and 7 from J; bases not matched to a gene: 11. The CDR3 loop spans 16 amino acids. CDR3 in DNA: TGTGCCAGCAGCTTAGATGCCGGGAGGACGTCCGGGACCCAGTACTTC. Residues: CASSLDAGRTSGTQYF.

The chain is built from TRBV5-4 and TRBJ2-1, with D possibly being TRBD2 (6 bases). The V end lost 5 bases, the J end lost 4 bases, and 13 bases lay between the germline ends. The CDR3 has 14 residues. Germline-derived CDR1 and CDR2 are SGHNT and YYREEE (reference sequence). CDR3 protein: CASRYSGGYNEQFF. DNA for the CDR3: TGTGCCAGCAGATACAGTGGAGGGTACAATGAGCAGTTCTTC. The full variable domain, with the rest looked up from reference TRBV5-4 and TRBJ2-1, is ETGVTQSPTHLIKTRGQQVTLRCSSQSGHNTVSWYQQALGQGPQFIFQYYREEENGRGNFPPRFSGLQFPNYSSELNVNALELDDSALYLCASRYSGGYNEQFFGPGTRLTVL.

This chain uses TRBV5-1 with TRBJ1-4, with D unclear. This CDR3 comprises 14 residues. V dropped 0 bases and J dropped 5 bases, with 8 bases sitting between them. Germline lookup yields CDR1 SGHRS and CDR2 YFSETQ. The CDR3, as DNA: TGCGCCAGCAGCTTGGGACAACGGAATGAAAAACTGTTTTTT. Protein product: CASSLGQRNEKLFF.

CDR3 nucleotide sequence: TGTGCCAGCAGCAATAGCGGGAGCTCCTACAATGAGCAGTTCTTC. Protein product: CASSNSGSSYNEQFF. This chain connects TRBV5-5 to TRBJ2-1, with TRBD2 matching over 9 bases. The CDR3 sequence is 15 residues long. The V gene's germline CDR1 is SGHKS and CDR2 YYEKEE (reference sequence). The ends lost 4 bases at V and 0 bases at J; junction bases unmatched: 2.

The rearrangement links TRBV27 to TRBJ2-7, with TRBD1 identical over 9 bases. Germline values: CDR1 MNHEY, CDR2 SMNVEV (reference sequence). V gave up 4 bases and J gave up 5 bases; unmatched junction bases: 9. This CDR3 spans 15 amino acids. In DNA, the CDR3 is TGTGCCAGCAGTTACCTGACAGGGGGGGGGCACGAGCAGTACTTC. Residues: CASSYLTGGGHEQYF.

The chain is built from TRBV27 and TRBJ1-2; the D is unclear. Per germline, CDR1 MNHEY and CDR2 SMNVEV (reference sequence). V was cut by 6 bases and J by 6 bases, with 17 bases left in between. The CDR3 runs to 14 residues. The CDR3 region has the DNA TGTGCCAGCAGCCCCGCCGGGAGGGCTCATGGCTACACCTTC. Its protein product is CASSPAGRAHGYTF.

This clone was seen a single time. The chain has TRBV4-2 and TRBJ1-2; 9 bases agree with TRBD1. Germline V CDR1 and CDR2: LGHNA, YNFKEQ. V dropped 0 bases and J dropped 4; count of bases not matched to a gene: 3. The CDR3 is 15 amino acids. CDR3 nucleotide sequence: TGTGCCAGCAGCCAAGATTTGGGACAGGGCTATGGCTACACCTTC. This codes for CASSQDLGQGYGYTF.

The CDR3 spells CASNDRGRTGYTF. The CDR3 nucleotides are TGTGCCAGTAATGACAGGGGGCGTACAGGCTACACCTTC. The V call is TRBV19, the J call TRBJ1-2; 10 bases map to TRBD1. The CDR3 is 13 residues long. Trimming took 7 bases from V and 8 from J; bases not matched to a gene: 7. Germline CDR1 and CDR2: LNHDA and SQIVND (reference sequence).

The chain joins TRBV7-8 to TRBJ1-2; 7 bases agree with TRBD1. Germline V gene data show CDR1 as SGHVS and CDR2 as FQNEAQ. Trimming cost V 5 bases and J 4 bases; bases outside gene matches: 7. The CDR3 runs 14 residues. CDR3 DNA sequence: TGTGCCAGCAGCGATAACAGGGGTTTCTATGGCTACACCTTC. Translating gives CASSDNRGFYGYTF.

This chain uses TRBV5-1 with TRBJ1-1; D perhaps matches TRBD1 (5 bases). This CDR3 contains 14 residues. V was shortened by 2 bases and J by 3 bases, with 11 bases between the two germline ends. Germline V gene data show CDR1 as SGHRS and CDR2 as YFSETQ. The CDR3 loop is CASSFRQGDTEAFF. The CDR3 DNA is TGCGCCAGCAGCTTCCGACAAGGGGACACTGAAGCTTTCTTT. The whole variable domain, filled in from reference TRBV5-1 and TRBJ1-1, reads KAGVTQTPRYLIKTRGQQVTLSCSPISGHRSVSWYQQTPGQGLQFLFEYFSETQRNKGNFPGRFSGRQFSNSRSEMNVSTLELGDSALYLCASSFRQGDTEAFFGQGTRLTVV.

In DNA, the CDR3 is TGTGCCGTCGATTGGGGGGGACAAAATTCACCCCTCCACTTT. Amino acids: CAVDWGGQNSPLHF. The rearrangement links TRBV6-6 to TRBJ1-6, with D maybe TRBD1 (6 bases). The CDR3 is 14 residues long. CDR1 MNHNY and CDR2 SVGAGI come from the germline V gene (reference sequence). Trimming removed 11 bases at V and 7 bases at J, with 18 bases between.

The V and J genes are TRBV28 and TRBJ1-5, with a possible D match to TRBD1 (5 bases). V was pared by 5 bases and J by 4 bases, with 9 bases between. CDR1 and CDR2 (germline): MDHEN, SYDVKM. This CDR3 has 13 residues. CDR3 nucleotide sequence: TGTGCCAGCAGTGTCCCAGGGAATCAGCCCCAGCATTTT. This sequence encodes CASSVPGNQPQHF. Full variable domain (outside the CDR3, taken from reference TRBV28 and TRBJ1-5): DVKVTQSSRYLVKRTGEKVFLECVQDMDHENMFWYRQDPGLGLRLIYFSYDVKMKEKGDIPEGYSVSREKKERFSLILESASTNQTSMYLCASSVPGNQPQHFGDGTRLSIL.

The V gene is TRBV18, the J gene TRBJ2-7, with 9 positions matching TRBD1. Trimming took 4 bases from V and 1 from J; bases not matched to a gene: 5. This CDR3 has 15 residues. CDR1 and CDR2 (germline): KGHSH, LQKENI. The CDR3 reads CASSLTGQGSYEQYF. The CDR3 DNA follows: TGTGCCAGCTCACTTACGGGACAGGGTTCCTACGAGCAGTACTTC.

The chain is built from TRBV12-5 and TRBJ1-1, with a possible D match to TRBD1 (6 bases). V lost 5 bases to trimming and J lost 5 bases, with 12 bases between them. CDR1 is LGHNT, CDR2 FRNRAP, per germline. CDR3 length: 13 residues. The CDR3 DNA is TGTGCTAGTGGTCCCTCAGGGGTGACTGAAGCTTTCTTT. It codes for CASGPSGVTEAFF.

The V gene is TRBV7-9, the J gene TRBJ2-2, with 7 bases lining up with TRBD1. CDR3 length equals 15 residues. The J segment lost 4 bases and the V segment lost 4 bases, leaving 6 bases of the junction unmatched. Germline V gene sequence: CDR1 SEHNR, CDR2 FQNEAQ (reference sequence). The CDR3 coding sequence is TGTGCCAGCAGCTCAACAGGGGTGAGCACCGGGGAGCTGTTTTTT. This codes for CASSSTGVSTGELFF.

This chain links TRBV9 with TRBJ2-1, with TRBD2 identical over 12 bases. The V and J ends lost 2 bases and 7 bases, in that order; junction bases with no gene match: 4. This CDR3 is built from 15 residues. Germline lookup yields CDR1 SGDLS and CDR2 YYNGEE. The CDR3 coding sequence is TGTGCCAGCAGCGTCCCCGGACTAGCGGGAAATGAGCAGTTCTTC. Translated: CASSVPGLAGNEQFF.

V and J are TRBV5-4 and TRBJ1-2; 9 bases agree with TRBD1. Trimming at V came to 4 bases and at J to 13 bases, leaving 14 bases not matched to a gene. Germline assignment: CDR1 SGHNT and CDR2 YYREEE (reference sequence). The CDR3 totals 14 residues. Here the CDR3 DNA reads TGTGCCAGCAGCAATCCGGGACAGGGAAGGAGCTCCACCTTC. It translates to CASSNPGQGRSSTF. The entire variable domain, with the rest obtained from reference TRBV5-4 and TRBJ1-2, is as follows: ETGVTQSPTHLIKTRGQQVTLRCSSQSGHNTVSWYQQALGQGPQFIFQYYREEENGRGNFPPRFSGLQFPNYSSELNVNALELDDSALYLCASSNPGQGRSSTFGSGTRLTVV.

DNA for the CDR3: TGTGCCAGTTGCCATCCGGGTCAAGAGACCCAGTACTTC. This sequence encodes CASCHPGQETQYF. V and J are TRBV6-5 and TRBJ2-5; D is undetermined. CDR1 MNHEY and CDR2 SVGAGI come from the germline V gene. The CDR3 loop spans 13 amino acids. The V and J ends lost 9 bases and 2 bases respectively, with 13 bases between them.

The chain is built from TRBV10-1 and TRBJ1-1, with D possibly being TRBD1 (5 bases). CDR1 WNHNN and CDR2 SYGVQD come from the germline V gene (reference sequence). This CDR3 spans 13 amino acids. Trimming pared 5 bases from V and 1 base from J, leaving 8 bases between. The CDR3 nucleotides are TGCGCCAGCAGTCGGGGGACGAACACTGAAGCTTTCTTT. Translated, it gives CASSRGTNTEAFF.

The chain joins TRBV5-1 to TRBJ2-5; TRBD1 matches at 9 bases. Germline V gene sequence: CDR1 SGHRS, CDR2 YFSETQ. CDR3 length: 15 amino acids. After removal of 4 bases from V and 3 bases from J, the junction contained 7 bases not matched to a gene. Written as DNA, the CDR3 is TGCGCCAGCAGCCGGGGGACAGGGTTTAAAGAGACCCAGTACTTC. Protein: CASSRGTGFKETQYF.

This sequence joins TRBV11-2 and TRBJ2-7; no clear D gene. The V gene lost 1 base and the J gene lost 3 bases, with 7 bases spanning the gap. Germline V lookup: CDR1 SGHAT, CDR2 FQNNGV. CDR3 length: 13 amino acids. The CDR3 sequence is CASSLGGGYEQYF. CDR3 DNA: TGTGCCAGCAGCTTAGGCGGCGGCTACGAGCAGTACTTC.